This T cell receptor beta chain was obtained from a study of T cells in localized non-small cell lung cancer. Study conclusions and caveats: Sequencing, confined to only one tumor region, leaves heterogeneity possible.

This clone showed up just once. Its cognate antigen is unknown. The CDR3 is 13 residues long. In germline, CDR1 is MNHEY, CDR2 SVGAGI. The V end was cut by 2 bases, the J end by 5 bases, with 10 bases between. This table comes from immunoSEQ multiplex PCR, and its TCRdb copy is limited to in-frame clones, with some not included. Of around 78,000 clones in the sample, more than 75% were seen once. This sequence originates from a female donor over 55 with stage I lung adenocarcinoma. The chain employs TRBV6-5 and TRBJ2-7; D gene ambiguous. Material: peripheral blood, obtained before any cancer treatment. The CDR3 bases are TGTGCCAGCAGTTACACAGCCACGGACGAGCAGTACTTC. Protein: CASSYTATDEQYF.